This record covers a single TCR beta chain. Per the original methods: Estimated nucleated cell counts came from reference gene primer amplification. Method: immunoSEQ multiplex PCR; TCRdb's copy keeps in-frame clones and lacks some. Clone size and V and J calls were adopted from that table, with D and trimming inferred from the DNA. The table lists tens of thousands of clones, about 83% of them singletons. This record belongs to a study of blood T cell repertoires in COVID-19. Study-level information: Samples representing acute and convalescent COVID-19 were sourced from the United States, Italy and Spain. The cDNA or gDNA used as material had been derived from T cells, B-cell-depleted T cells, or PBMCs.

The length of the CDR3 is 13 residues. J gave up 6 bases and V 5 bases, and 3 bases lay outside the gene matches. Per germline, CDR1 MDHEN and CDR2 SYDVKM. The specimen sequenced was peripheral blood. The rearrangement joins TRBV28 to TRBJ1-4; 7 nucleotides match TRBD1. The receptor's source is a woman at least 80 years old with acute or convalescent COVID-19. The CDR3 protein is CASSLGQDEKLFF. CDR3 DNA: TGTGCCAGCAGTCTAGGACAGGATGAAAAACTGTTTTTT.